This record concerns one TCR beta chain sequence. Antigen specificity is unknown. Here immunoSEQ multiplex PCR was the method, and the copy in TCRdb shows in-frame clones only, minus some. The sample records approximately 83,000 clones, 85% to 95% being singletons. This sample is drawn from a study of T cell responses to AZD1222 COVID-19 vaccine. Findings of the study overall: Dominant at 160-218 and 743-854, vaccine-associated CD4 TCRs also spanned spike. Baseline testing showed seropositivity in only six or seven AZD1222 recipients. Clonal diversity may have been underestimated in mostly white British donors.

The TCR comes from an adult in good health. Source: peripheral blood, taken on day 0 of MenACWY control vaccination.

CDR3 region: CASSQALNLMLFF. The CDR3 nucleotides read TGTGCCAGCAGCCAAGCCCTAAATTTGATGCTGTTTTTT. This chain connects TRBV3-1 (or the pseudogene TRBV3-2) to TRBJ2-2, with D uncertain. The CDR3 sequence is 13 residues long. Germline loops: CDR1 LGHDT, CDR2 YNNKEL (reference sequence). The V gene lost 1 base and the J gene lost 13 bases, with 13 bases spanning the gap.